This TCR beta chain was documented in a study of T cells after yellow fever vaccination. Overall study results and limits: Researchers cautioned that FACS-sorted repertoires could harbor abundant clonotypes contaminating from the bulk population. A small proportion of clonotypes was detected in both the CD4 and CD8 compartments.

This clonotype was recorded a few times. Its target is not known. 5'RACE template switching generated TCR cDNA, adding a universal primer site and UMIs. One entry per CDR3 protein results from TCRdb running MiXCR on the 5' RACE reads. The sample holds 80,000 to 100,000 distinct CDR3 sequences, 5.8% seen once. The V gene end was trimmed by 5 bases and the J gene end by 5 bases; junction bases not matched to a gene: 9. CDR1 is SGHNT, CDR2 YYREEE, per germline (reference sequence). The CDR3 spans 14 residues. This chain links TRBV5-4 with TRBJ1-1; 7 nucleotides agree with TRBD1. The input for sequencing was CD8+ T cells sorted from PBMCs, taken 10 days after the yellow fever booster vaccination. The TCR was taken from a man between 18 and 29 years old who received the YFV17D yellow fever vaccine. The CDR3: CASRMKGGPTEAFF. The CDR3 DNA reads TGTGCCAGCAGAATGAAAGGGGGCCCTACTGAAGCTTTCTTT.